Listed below are T cell receptor beta chains from one sample, sequenced in a study of Tregs in tolerant kidney transplant recipients. Measured with immunoSEQ multiplex PCR; TCRdb has only the in-frame clones, and not every one. This table has around 50,000 clones, approximately 89% appearing once. The source material was CD8+ T cells from blood (PBMCs), sampled 12 months after the transplant. Receptors originate from a human patient who received a combined kidney and bone marrow transplant. A share of the T cells may be of graft donor origin. Both conserved end residues are part of each CDR3. The D gene is left open where the match is weak. Only part of the rows carry a size: once, few, many, or a class if the clone is expanded.

v_call	d_call	clone_size	j_call	cdr3_length	cdr3_aa	cdr3_nt
TRBV13	.	.	TRBJ2-2	14	CASSPTGYTGELFF	TGTGCCAGCAGCCCGACCGGGTACACCGGGGAGCTGTTTTTT
TRBV27	TRBD2	.	TRBJ2-7	15	CASSSGTSGGHEQYF	TGTGCCAGCAGTTCCGGGACTAGCGGGGGACACGAGCAGTACTTC
TRBV9	TRBD1	.	TRBJ2-7	13	CASSPRTGDEQYF	TGTGCCAGCAGCCCAAGGACAGGGGACGAGCAGTACTTC
TRBV4-1	.	.	TRBJ2-7	16	CASSQDPRARSYEQYF	TGCGCCAGCAGCCAAGACCCCAGGGCCCGCTCCTACGAGCAGTACTTC
TRBV9	.	.	TRBJ1-1	14	CASSLRGGDKEAFF	TGTGCCAGCAGCCTTAGAGGGGGGGACAAGGAAGCTTTCTTT
TRBV29-1	.	.	TRBJ2-7	13	CSVYTGASYEQYF	TGCAGCGTTTATACAGGTGCCTCCTACGAGCAGTACTTC
TRBV6-5	TRBD2	.	TRBJ2-7	14	CASSDVGGSYEQYF	TGTGCCAGCAGCGACGTGGGCGGGAGTTACGAGCAGTACTTC
TRBV13	.	.	TRBJ1-1	17	CASSLGQVGSSNTEAFF	TGTGCCAGCAGCTTAGGGCAGGTAGGATCCTCGAACACTGAAGCTTTCTTT
TRBV11-3	TRBD2	.	TRBJ2-7	15	CASSARGTIGNEQYF	TGTGCCAGCAGCGCCCGAGGGACTATTGGGAACGAGCAGTACTTC
TRBV10-3	TRBD2	.	TRBJ2-7	14	CAISGTSGAYEQYF	TGTGCCATCAGTGGAACTAGCGGGGCATACGAGCAGTACTTC
TRBV29-1	TRBD1	.	TRBJ1-2	13	CSYHLGQNYGYTF	TGCAGCTATCATCTGGGACAGAACTATGGCTACACCTTC
TRBV9	.	.	TRBJ2-1	14	CASSGSGVGNEQFF	TGTGCCAGCAGCGGTAGCGGTGTCGGCAATGAGCAGTTCTTC
TRBV6-5	TRBD1	.	TRBJ1-2	13	CASSLGQLYGYTF	TGTGCCAGCAGTTTGGGACAGTTATATGGCTACACCTTC
TRBV4-3	.	.	TRBJ1-4	16	CASSQDRWQANEKLFF	TGCGCCAGCAGCCAAGATAGGTGGCAGGCCAATGAAAAACTGTTTTTT
TRBV7-8	TRBD1	once	TRBJ2-2	19	CASSSGGQGWLVGTGELFF	TGTGCCAGCAGCTCAGGGGGACAGGGTTGGCTGGTGGGGACCGGGGAGCTGTTTTTT
TRBV15	.	once	TRBJ1-1	14	CATSRVVANTEAFF	TGTGCCACCAGCAGAGTGGTAGCCAACACTGAAGCTTTCTTT
TRBV4-3	TRBD2	.	TRBJ2-1	15	CASSQGTGGYNEQFF	TGCGCCAGCAGCCAGGGAACGGGGGGGTACAATGAGCAGTTCTTC
TRBV5-4	.	.	TRBJ2-7	12	CASSSSSYEQYF	TGTGCCAGCAGCTCGAGCTCCTACGAGCAGTACTTC
TRBV7-6	.	once	TRBJ2-3	16	CASSSRREDFTDTQYF	TGTGCCAGCAGCTCACGCAGGGAAGATTTCACAGATACGCAGTATTTT
TRBV7-9	.	once	TRBJ1-3	14	CASSLVPEADTIYF	TGTGCCAGCAGCTTAGTCCCAGAGGCGGACACCATATATTTT
TRBV27	.	.	TRBJ1-1	14	CASKGIRVNTEAFF	TGTGCCAGCAAGGGGATTAGGGTGAACACTGAAGCTTTCTTT
TRBV28	.	.	TRBJ1-4	14	CASRPVQVNEKLFF	TGTGCCAGCAGGCCGGTCCAGGTTAATGAAAAACTGTTTTTT
TRBV23-1	.	.	TRBJ1-2	15	CASSQNTGPVYGYTF	TGCGCCAGCAGTCAAAATACAGGGCCGGTCTATGGCTACACCTTC
TRBV6-4	TRBD2	.	TRBJ2-3	15	CASSDGGRETDTQYF	TGTGCCAGCAGTGACGGCGGGAGGGAGACAGATACGCAGTATTTT
TRBV29-1	.	.	TRBJ2-3	12	CSVGGRTDTQYF	TGCAGCGTGGGGGGGCGCACAGATACGCAGTATTTT
TRBV2	TRBD2	.	TRBJ2-7	15	CASSELAGGSYEQYF	TGTGCCAGCAGTGAACTAGCGGGAGGTTCCTACGAGCAGTACTTC
TRBV4-1	TRBD2	.	TRBJ2-7	17	CASSQDGLAGGIYEQYF	TGCGCCAGCAGCCAAGACGGACTAGCGGGAGGAATCTACGAGCAGTACTTC
TRBV5-1	TRBD2	.	TRBJ2-7	15	CASSSDLAASYEQYF	TGCGCCAGCAGCTCCGATCTAGCGGCGTCCTACGAGCAGTACTTC
TRBV27	.	.	TRBJ2-1	14	CASSGADNYNEQFF	TGTGCCAGCAGTGGGGCAGACAACTACAATGAGCAGTTCTTC
TRBV21-1	.	.	TRBJ1-2	12	CASRDRGFGYTF	TGTGCCAGTAGGGACAGGGGGTTTGGCTACACCTTC